The present T cell receptor beta chain was sequenced within a study of blood T cell repertoires in COVID-19. About the study: From T cells, B-cell-depleted T cells, or PBMCs came the material, which was cDNA or gDNA.

Authors' analysis steps: Amplifying reference gene primers gave estimates of nucleated cell counts. Profiled with immunoSEQ multiplex PCR; TCRdb holds only in-frame clones, not every one. That table is the source of V, J and clone size, and D and trimming were worked out from the DNA. The sample lists about 250,000 clones; around 85% were seen once. CDR3 length equals 15 residues. V shed 1 base and J 3 bases; nucleotides not matched to a gene: 6. Germline V gene data show CDR1 as GTSNPN and CDR2 as SVGIG (reference sequence). Sequencing was carried out using peripheral blood. The receptor comes from a man older than 75 with acute or convalescent COVID-19. The rearrangement uses TRBV30 and TRBJ2-1, with 7 bases lining up with TRBD1. The CDR3 reads CAWSETGSGYNEQFF. Here the CDR3 DNA reads TGTGCCTGGAGTGAGACAGGGAGCGGCTACAATGAGCAGTTCTTC.